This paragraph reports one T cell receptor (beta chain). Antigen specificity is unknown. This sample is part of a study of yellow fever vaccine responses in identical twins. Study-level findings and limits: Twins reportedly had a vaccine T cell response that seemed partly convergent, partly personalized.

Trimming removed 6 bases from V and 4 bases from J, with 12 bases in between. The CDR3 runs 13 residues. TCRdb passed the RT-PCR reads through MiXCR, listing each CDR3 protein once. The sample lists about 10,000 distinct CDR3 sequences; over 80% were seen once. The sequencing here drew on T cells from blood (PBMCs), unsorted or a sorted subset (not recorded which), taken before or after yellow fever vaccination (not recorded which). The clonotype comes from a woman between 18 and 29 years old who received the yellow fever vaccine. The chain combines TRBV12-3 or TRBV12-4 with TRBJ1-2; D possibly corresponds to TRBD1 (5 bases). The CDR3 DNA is TGTGCCAGCAGCCCTGGGGCAGTCTATGGCTACACCTTC. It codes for CASSPGAVYGYTF.